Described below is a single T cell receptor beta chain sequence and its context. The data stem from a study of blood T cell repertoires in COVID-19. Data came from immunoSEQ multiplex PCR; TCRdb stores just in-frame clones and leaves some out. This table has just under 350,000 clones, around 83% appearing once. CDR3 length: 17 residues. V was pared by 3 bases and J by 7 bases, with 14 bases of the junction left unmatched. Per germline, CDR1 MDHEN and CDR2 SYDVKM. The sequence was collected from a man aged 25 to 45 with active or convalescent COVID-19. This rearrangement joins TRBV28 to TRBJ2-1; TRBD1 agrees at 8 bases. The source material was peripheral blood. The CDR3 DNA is TGTGCCAGCAGTTTTGATTTGGTGACAGGGGTACAGAATGAGCAGTTCTTC. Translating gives CASSFDLVTGVQNEQFF.